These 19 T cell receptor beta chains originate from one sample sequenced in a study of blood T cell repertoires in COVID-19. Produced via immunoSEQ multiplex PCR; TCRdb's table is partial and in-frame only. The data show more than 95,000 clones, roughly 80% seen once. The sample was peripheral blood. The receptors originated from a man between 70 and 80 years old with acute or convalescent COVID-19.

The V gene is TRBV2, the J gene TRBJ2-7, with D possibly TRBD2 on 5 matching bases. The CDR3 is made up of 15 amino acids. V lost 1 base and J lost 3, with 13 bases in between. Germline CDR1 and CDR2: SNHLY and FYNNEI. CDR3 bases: TGTGCCAGCAGTGAAGGGACTTGGGCGATCTACGAGCAGTACTTC. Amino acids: CASSEGTWAIYEQYF.

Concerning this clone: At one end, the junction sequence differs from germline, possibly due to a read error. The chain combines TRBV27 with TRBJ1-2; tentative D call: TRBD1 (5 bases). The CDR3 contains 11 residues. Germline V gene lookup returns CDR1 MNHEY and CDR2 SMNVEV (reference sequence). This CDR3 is CASGFGAGYTF. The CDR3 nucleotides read TGTGCCAGCGGTTTTGGGGCCGGCTACACCTTC.

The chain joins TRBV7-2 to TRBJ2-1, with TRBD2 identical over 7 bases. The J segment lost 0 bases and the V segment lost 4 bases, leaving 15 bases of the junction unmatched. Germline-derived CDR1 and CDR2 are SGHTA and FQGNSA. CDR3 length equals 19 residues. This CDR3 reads CASSSRVASGTSSYNEQFF. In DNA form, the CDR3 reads TGTGCCAGCAGCTCTCGCGTCGCTAGCGGCACCAGCTCCTACAATGAGCAGTTCTTC.

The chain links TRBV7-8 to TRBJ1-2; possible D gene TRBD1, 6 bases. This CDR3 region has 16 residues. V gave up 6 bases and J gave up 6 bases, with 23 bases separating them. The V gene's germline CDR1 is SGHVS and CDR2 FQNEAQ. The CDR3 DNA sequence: TGTGCCAGCAGTCTAGGGGGGGCGCAGGATTTAGATGGCTACACCTTC. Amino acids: CASSLGGAQDLDGYTF.

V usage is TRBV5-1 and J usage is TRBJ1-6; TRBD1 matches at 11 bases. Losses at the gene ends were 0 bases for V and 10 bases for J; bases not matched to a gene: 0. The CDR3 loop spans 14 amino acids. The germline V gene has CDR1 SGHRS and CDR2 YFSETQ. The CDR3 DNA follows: TGCGCCAGCAGCTTGGGGACAGGGGGCTCACCCCTCCACTTT. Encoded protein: CASSLGTGGSPLHF.

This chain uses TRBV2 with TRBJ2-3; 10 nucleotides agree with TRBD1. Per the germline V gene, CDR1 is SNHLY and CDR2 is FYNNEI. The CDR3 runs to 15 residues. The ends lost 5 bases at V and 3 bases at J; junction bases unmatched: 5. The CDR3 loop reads CASSTRTGGTDTQYF. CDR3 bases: TGTGCCAGCAGTACACGGACAGGGGGGACAGATACGCAGTATTTT.

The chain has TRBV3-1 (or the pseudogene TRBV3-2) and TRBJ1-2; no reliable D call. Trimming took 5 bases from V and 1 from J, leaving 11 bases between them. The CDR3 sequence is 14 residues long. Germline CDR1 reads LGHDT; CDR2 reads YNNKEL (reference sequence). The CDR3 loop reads CASSDPRDNYGYTF. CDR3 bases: TGTGCCAGCAGCGATCCGAGGGATAACTATGGCTACACCTTC.

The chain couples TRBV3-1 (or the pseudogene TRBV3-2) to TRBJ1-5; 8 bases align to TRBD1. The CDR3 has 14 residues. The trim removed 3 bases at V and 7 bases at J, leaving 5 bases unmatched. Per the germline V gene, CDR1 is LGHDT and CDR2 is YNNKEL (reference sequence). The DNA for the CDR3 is TGTGCCAGCAGCCACCCCGGGACAGGACAGCCCCAGCATTTT. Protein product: CASSHPGTGQPQHF.

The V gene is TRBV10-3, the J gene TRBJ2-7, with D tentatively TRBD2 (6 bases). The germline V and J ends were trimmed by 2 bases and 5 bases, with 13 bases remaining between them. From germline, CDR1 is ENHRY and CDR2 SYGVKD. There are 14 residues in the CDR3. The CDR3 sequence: CAISEQGGVHEQYF. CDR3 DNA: TGTGCCATCAGTGAGCAGGGAGGTGTCCACGAGCAGTACTTC.

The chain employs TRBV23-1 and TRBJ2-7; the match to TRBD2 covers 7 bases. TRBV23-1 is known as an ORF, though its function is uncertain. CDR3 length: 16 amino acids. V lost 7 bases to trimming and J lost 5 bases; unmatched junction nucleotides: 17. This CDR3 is CASNPAKREGVNEQYF. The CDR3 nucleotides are TGCGCCAGCAACCCAGCTAAGCGGGAAGGGGTCAACGAGCAGTACTTC.

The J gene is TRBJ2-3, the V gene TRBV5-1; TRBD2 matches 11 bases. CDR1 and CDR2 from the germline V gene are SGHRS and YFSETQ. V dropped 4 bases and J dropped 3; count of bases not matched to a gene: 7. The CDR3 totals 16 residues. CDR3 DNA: TGCGCCAGCAGCCCATCTAGCGGGAGGCCGACAGATACGCAGTATTTT. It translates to CASSPSSGRPTDTQYF.

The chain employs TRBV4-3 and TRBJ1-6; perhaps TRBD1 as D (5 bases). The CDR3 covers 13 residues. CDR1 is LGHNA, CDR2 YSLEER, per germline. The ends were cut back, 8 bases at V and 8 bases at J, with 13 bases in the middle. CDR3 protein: CASGRGLDSPLHF. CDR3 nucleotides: TGCGCCAGCGGGCGGGGGTTGGATTCACCCCTCCACTTT.

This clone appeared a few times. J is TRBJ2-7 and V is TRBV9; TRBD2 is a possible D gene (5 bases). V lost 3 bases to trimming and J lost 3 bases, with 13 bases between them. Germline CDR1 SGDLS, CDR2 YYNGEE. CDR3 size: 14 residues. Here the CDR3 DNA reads TGTGCCAGCAGCGAGGGTTCCGGGGTCTACGAGCAGTACTTC. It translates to CASSEGSGVYEQYF.

This CDR3 reads CASSQPPGLAGVVVDTQYF. CDR3 nucleotides: TGTGCCAGCAGTCAGCCACCGGGACTAGCGGGAGTGGTAGTAGATACGCAGTATTTT. The chain combines TRBV27 with TRBJ2-3; 14 bases align to TRBD2. Germline-derived CDR1 and CDR2 are MNHEY and SMNVEV (reference sequence). The junction had 15 bases not matched to a gene; V was cut back by 5 bases and J by 5 bases. This CDR3 is 19 amino acids long.

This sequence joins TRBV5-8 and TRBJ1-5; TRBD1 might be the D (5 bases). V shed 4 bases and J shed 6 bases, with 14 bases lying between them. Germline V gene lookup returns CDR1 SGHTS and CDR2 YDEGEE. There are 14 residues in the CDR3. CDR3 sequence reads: CASSQTEIVQPQHF. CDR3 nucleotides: TGTGCCAGCAGCCAGACAGAGATAGTTCAGCCCCAGCATTTT.

The CDR3 protein is CASSQSGQENYEQYF. CDR3 nucleotide sequence: TGTGCCAGCAGCCAATCTGGACAGGAGAATTACGAGCAGTACTTC. The chain couples TRBV16 to TRBJ2-7, with 7 bases matching TRBD1. Trimming at V came to 0 bases and at J to 4 bases, leaving 6 bases not matched to a gene. This CDR3 is 15 amino acids long. Looked up from germline, CDR1 is KGHSY and CDR2 is FQNENV.

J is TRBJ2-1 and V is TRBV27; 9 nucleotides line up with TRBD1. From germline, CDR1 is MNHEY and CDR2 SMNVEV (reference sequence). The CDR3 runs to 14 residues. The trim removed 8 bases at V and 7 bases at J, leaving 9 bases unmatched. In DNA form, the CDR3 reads TGTGCCAGCTCCGACAGGGGGATCAGTAATGAGCAGTTCTTC. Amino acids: CASSDRGISNEQFF.

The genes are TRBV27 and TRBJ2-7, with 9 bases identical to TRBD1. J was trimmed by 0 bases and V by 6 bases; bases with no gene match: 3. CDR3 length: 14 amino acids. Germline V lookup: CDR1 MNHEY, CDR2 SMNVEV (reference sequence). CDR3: CASRLQGASYEQYF. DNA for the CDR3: TGTGCCAGCAGACTACAGGGGGCCTCCTACGAGCAGTACTTC.

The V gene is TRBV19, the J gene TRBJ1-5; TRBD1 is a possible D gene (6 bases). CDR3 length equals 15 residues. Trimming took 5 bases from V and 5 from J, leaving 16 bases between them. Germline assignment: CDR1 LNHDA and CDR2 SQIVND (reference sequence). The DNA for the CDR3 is TGTGCCAGTAGTGCTGGGGGGGCGAACTATCAGCCCCAGCATTTT. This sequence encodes CASSAGGANYQPQHF.